This record concerns one T cell receptor beta chain sequence. What it binds is not known. These data are taken from a study of cytomegalovirus exposure and HLA in healthy donors. Notes on the study in general: In vitro assays verified that a few CMV-associated chains recognized CMV antigens specifically. An analysis was carried out later, and it reportedly showed fewer N-insertions in an Asian-associated ancestry cluster than the approximately 700-donor mean. Overall, under 200 TCR beta chains were annotated as cytomegalovirus-associated.

The CDR3 is 14 amino acids. The germline gives CDR1 GTSNPN, CDR2 SVGIG (reference sequence). V gave up 5 bases and J gave up 4 bases; unmatched junction bases: 6. Primers for the PCR totalled 60 Vbeta and 13 Jbeta. Measured with immunoSEQ multiplex PCR; TCRdb has only the in-frame clones, and not every one. The sample records 60,000 to 95,000 clones, about 78% being singletons. V usage is TRBV30 and J usage is TRBJ2-2; 8 bases align to TRBD1. The sample comprised PBMCs. The TCR comes from a woman aged 40-49 years in good health and CMV-seropositive. The CDR3 coding sequence is TGTGCCTGGTGGACAGGGATGGGCACCGGGGAGCTGTTTTTT. This sequence encodes CAWWTGMGTGELFF.